Shown below are 11 T cell receptor beta chains from a single sample sequenced in a study of blood T cell repertoires in COVID-19. Sequencing used immunoSEQ multiplex PCR; TCRdb keeps in-frame clones, though not all of them. The data show under 110,000 clones, over 70% seen once. The sample consisted of peripheral blood. The receptors stem from a human donor with acute or convalescent COVID-19. The donor label of this sample is uncertain.

The chain combines TRBV7-2 with TRBJ2-1; perhaps TRBD1 as D (5 bases). This CDR3 has 15 amino acids. Looked up from germline, CDR1 is SGHTA and CDR2 is FQGNSA. Trimming left V 5 bases short and J 1 base short, with 12 bases between. The CDR3 is CASSPDRRSYNEQFF. CDR3 nucleotide sequence: TGTGCCAGCAGCCCCGACAGAAGGTCCTACAATGAGCAGTTCTTC. Full variable domain (remainder filled in from reference TRBV7-2 and TRBJ2-1): GAGVSQSPSNKVTEKGKDVELRCDPISGHTALYWYRQSLGQGLEFLIYFQGNSAPDKSGLPSDRFSAERTGGSVSTLTIQRTQQEDSAVYLCASSPDRRSYNEQFFGPGTRLTVL.

The chain employs TRBV5-8 and TRBJ2-2; D perhaps matches TRBD2 (6 bases). The CDR3 contains 13 residues. The ends were cut back, 2 bases at V and 5 bases at J, with 7 bases in the middle. Per the germline V gene, CDR1 is SGHTS and CDR2 is YDEGEE. The CDR3 DNA sequence: TGTGCCAGCAGCTTTGCGGGGACCGGGGAGCTGTTTTTT. Translating it yields CASSFAGTGELFF.

V is TRBV28 and J is TRBJ1-3; maybe TRBD1 (6 bases). Trimming left V 7 bases short and J 2 bases short, with 15 bases between. Looked up from germline, CDR1 is MDHEN and CDR2 is SYDVKM. There are 15 residues in the CDR3. This CDR3 reads CASTPDQGTGNTIYF. The CDR3 nucleotides read TGTGCCAGCACCCCGGATCAGGGGACTGGAAACACCATATATTTT.

The CDR3: CASNWDRGRPYNSPLHF. As DNA, the CDR3 is TGTGCCAGCAATTGGGACAGGGGGCGCCCCTATAATTCACCCCTCCACTTT. The rearrangement joins TRBV2 to TRBJ1-6; 12 bases line up with TRBD1. V was clipped by 7 bases and J by 2 bases; unmatched bases: 6. The length of the CDR3 is 17 residues. Germline V CDR1 and CDR2: SNHLY, FYNNEI.

In its sample, this clone was seen once. The chain joins TRBV10-3 to TRBJ2-2, with TRBD1 as a possible D gene (6 bases). This CDR3 spans 14 amino acids. Germline assignment: CDR1 ENHRY and CDR2 SYGVKD. V lost 10 bases and J lost 2, with 14 bases in between. CDR3 coding DNA: TGTGCCACCAAGGACAGCTACAACACCGGGGAGCTGTTTTTT. Translation gives CATKDSYNTGELFF.

This sequence joins TRBV5-6 and TRBJ1-2; D is perhaps TRBD1 (5 bases). The CDR3 consists of 15 residues. Germline CDR1 SGHDT, CDR2 YYEEEE. The V end lost 4 bases, the J end lost 5 bases, and 18 bases lay between the germline ends. This CDR3 reads CASSPVPGRVYGYTF. The CDR3 nucleotides read TGTGCCAGCAGCCCGGTTCCAGGGAGGGTTTATGGCTACACCTTC. Looking up the rest from reference TRBV5-6 and TRBJ1-2 gives the full variable domain: DAGVTQSPTHLIKTRGQQVTLRCSPKSGHDTVSWYQQALGQGPQFIFQYYEEEERQRGNFPDRFSGHQFPNYSSELNVNALLLGDSALYLCASSPVPGRVYGYTFGSGTRLTVV.

This sequence joins TRBV5-8 and TRBJ2-1, with TRBD2 matching over 9 bases. The CDR3 totals 16 residues. V lost 3 bases and J lost 5; bases outside the gene matches: 9. CDR1 and CDR2 from the germline V gene are SGHTS and YDEGEE. The CDR3 region has the DNA TGTGCCAGCAGCTCGCGTCGGGCGGGGGGGAACAATGAGCAGTTCTTC. Its protein is CASSSRRAGGNNEQFF. Full variable domain (missing parts from reference TRBV5-8 and TRBJ2-1): EAGVTQSPTHLIKTRGQQATLRCSPISGHTSVYWYQQALGLGLQFLLWYDEGEERNRGNFPPRFSGRQFPNYSSELNVNALELEDSALYLCASSSRRAGGNNEQFFGPGTRLTVL.

The chain employs TRBV4-2 and TRBJ1-5; no clear D. V gave up 0 bases and J gave up 9 bases, with 15 bases separating them. Germline lookup yields CDR1 LGHNA and CDR2 YNFKEQ. The length of the CDR3 is 15 residues. For the CDR3, the DNA is TGTGCCAGCAGCCAAGATGGCAGCTCCCGCGGGCCCCAGCATTTT. Translating gives CASSQDGSSRGPQHF.

In this sample, this clone turned up a few times. The V call is TRBV5-6, the J call TRBJ1-6; 9 bases agree with TRBD1. CDR3 length: 14 residues. V lost 4 bases and J lost 6; bases outside the gene matches: 2. CDR1 and CDR2 (germline): SGHDT, YYEEEE. Here the CDR3 DNA reads TGTGCCAGCAGCCGGACAGGGGTTAATTCACCCCTCCACTTT. This encodes CASSRTGVNSPLHF.

This sequence joins TRBV28 and TRBJ1-2; D not certain. V lost 5 bases, J lost 4 bases, and 8 bases lay in between. The CDR3 extends over 12 amino acids. Germline CDR1 is MDHEN and CDR2 is SYDVKM. As DNA, the CDR3 is TGTGCCAGCAGTAGCAGGCCCTATGGCTACACCTTC. It encodes CASSSRPYGYTF.

The chain is built from TRBV2 and TRBJ1-2; possibly TRBD1 for D (5 bases). The length of the CDR3 is 11 residues. Trimming shortened V by 9 bases and J by 4 bases, and 9 bases separated the two germline ends. The V gene's germline CDR1 is SNHLY and CDR2 FYNNEI. DNA of the CDR3: TGTGCCAGTGGGGCTACCTATGGCTACACCTTC. Translating gives CASGATYGYTF.